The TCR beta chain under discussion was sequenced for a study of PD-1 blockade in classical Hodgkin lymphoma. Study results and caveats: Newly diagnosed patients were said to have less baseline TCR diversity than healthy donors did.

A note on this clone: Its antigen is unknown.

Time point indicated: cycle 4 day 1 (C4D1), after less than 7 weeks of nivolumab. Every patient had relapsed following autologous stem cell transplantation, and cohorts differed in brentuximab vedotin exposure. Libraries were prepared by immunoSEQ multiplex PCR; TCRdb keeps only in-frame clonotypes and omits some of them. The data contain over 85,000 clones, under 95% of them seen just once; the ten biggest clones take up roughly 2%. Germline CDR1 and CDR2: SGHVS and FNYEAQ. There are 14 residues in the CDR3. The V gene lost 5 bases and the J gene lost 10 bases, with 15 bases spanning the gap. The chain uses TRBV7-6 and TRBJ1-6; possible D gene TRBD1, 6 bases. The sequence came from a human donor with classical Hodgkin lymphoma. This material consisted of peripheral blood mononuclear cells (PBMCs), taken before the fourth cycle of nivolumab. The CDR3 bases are TGTGCCAGCAGCCCAAACAGGGCACGGTCACCCCTCCACTTT. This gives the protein CASSPNRARSPLHF. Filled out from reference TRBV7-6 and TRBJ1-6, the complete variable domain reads GAGVSQSPRYKVTKRGQDVALRCDPISGHVSLYWYRQALGQGPEFLTYFNYEAQQDKSGLPNDRFSAERPEGSISTLTIQRTEQRDSAMYRCASSPNRARSPLHFGNGTRLTVT.